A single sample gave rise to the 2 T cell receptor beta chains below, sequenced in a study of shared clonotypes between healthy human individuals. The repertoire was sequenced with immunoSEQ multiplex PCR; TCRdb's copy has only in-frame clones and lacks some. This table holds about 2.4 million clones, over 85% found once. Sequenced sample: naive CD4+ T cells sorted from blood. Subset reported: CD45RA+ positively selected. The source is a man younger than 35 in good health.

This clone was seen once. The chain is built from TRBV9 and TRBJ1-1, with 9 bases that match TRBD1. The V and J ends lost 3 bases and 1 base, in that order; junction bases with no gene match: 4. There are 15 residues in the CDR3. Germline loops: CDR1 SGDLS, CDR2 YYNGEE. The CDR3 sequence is CASSAVGQGNTEAFF. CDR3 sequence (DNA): TGTGCCAGCAGCGCCGTGGGACAGGGGAACACTGAAGCTTTCTTT. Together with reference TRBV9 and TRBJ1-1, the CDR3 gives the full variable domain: DSGVTQTPKHLITATGQRVTLRCSPRSGDLSVYWYQQSLDQGLQFLIQYYNGEERAKGNILERFSAQQFPDLHSELNLSSLELGDSALYFCASSAVGQGNTEAFFGQGTRLTVV.

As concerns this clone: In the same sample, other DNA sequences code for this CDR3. The CDR3 protein is CASSRNRDGSGTDTQYF. CDR3 DNA: TGTGCCAGCAGCCGCAATCGAGACGGGAGTGGAACAGATACGCAGTATTTT. The chain joins TRBV11-3 to TRBJ2-3; tentatively, D is TRBD2 (6 bases). V shed 5 bases and J shed 3 bases, with 21 bases lying between them. This CDR3 has 17 amino acids. Per the germline V gene, CDR1 is SGHNT and CDR2 is YENEEA.